The clone carrying this T cell receptor (beta chain) was picked up a small number of times. Its matching antigen is unknown. This sample is drawn from a study of radiotherapy plus CTLA-4 blockade in lung cancer. Germline V gene lookup returns CDR1 LNHDA and CDR2 SQIVND (reference sequence). V lost 9 bases and J 8 bases, leaving 16 bases between the germline ends. The CDR3 has 13 amino acids. Clones were sequenced by immunoSEQ multiplex PCR, and TCRdb holds only the in-frame ones, with some missing. The repertoire holds fewer than 70,000 clones, with roughly 85% as singletons. Study findings and constraints: Reports identified early blood T cell clone dynamics, with interferon-beta, as the best response predictor. Subsequent to radiotherapy plus ipilimumab, tumor-derived TCR clones underwent expansion in blood.

The chain recombines TRBV19 with TRBJ1-4, with D uncertain. This clonotype was sampled from a human donor with non-small cell lung cancer who had a complete response to radiotherapy plus ipilimumab. The material sequenced was peripheral blood, taken from a patient treated with radiotherapy plus ipilimumab. CDR3 nucleotides: TGTGCCAGCCGCCGGAACAGTCAAGAAAAACTGTTTTTT. Protein product: CASRRNSQEKLFF. Full variable domain (remainder filled in from reference TRBV19 and TRBJ1-4): DGGITQSPKYLFRKEGQNVTLSCEQNLNHDAMYWYRQDPGQGLRLIYYSQIVNDFQKGDIAEGYSVSREKKESFPLTVTSAQKNPTAFYLCASRRNSQEKLFFGSGTQLSVL.